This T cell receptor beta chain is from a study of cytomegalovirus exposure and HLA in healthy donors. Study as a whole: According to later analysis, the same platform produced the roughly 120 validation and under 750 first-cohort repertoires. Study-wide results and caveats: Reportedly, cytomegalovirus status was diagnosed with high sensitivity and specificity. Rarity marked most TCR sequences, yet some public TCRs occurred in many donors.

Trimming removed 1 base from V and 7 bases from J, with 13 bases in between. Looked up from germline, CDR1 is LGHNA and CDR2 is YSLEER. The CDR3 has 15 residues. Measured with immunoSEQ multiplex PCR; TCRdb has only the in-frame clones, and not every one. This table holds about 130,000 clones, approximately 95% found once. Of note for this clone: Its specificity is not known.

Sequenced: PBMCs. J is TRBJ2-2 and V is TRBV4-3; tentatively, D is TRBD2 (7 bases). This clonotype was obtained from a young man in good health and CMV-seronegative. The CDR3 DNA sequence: TGCGCCAGCAGCCAAGCTAGGGGGGGCGGCGGGGAGCTGTTTTTT. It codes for CASSQARGGGGELFF.